This TCR beta chain was identified during a study of Ad26.COV2.S vaccination and SARS-CoV-2 variants. Study overall: Dosing was one shot or two shots 56 days apart.

The CDR3 runs 12 residues. V was clipped by 7 bases and J by 0 bases, with 9 bases between them. Germline V gene lookup returns CDR1 SQVTM and CDR2 ANQGSEA. The treatment was: about 20 received Ad26.COV2.S at low or high dose, single or two shots; about 5 received placebo; per-sample allocation not given. Day 63 after the first vaccine or placebo injection was the time point for sampling. This table comes from immunoSEQ multiplex PCR, and its TCRdb copy is limited to in-frame clones, with some not included. The sample contains under 550,000 clones, approximately 87% of which appear only once. The sequenced sample was peripheral blood, obtained in a trial of Ad26.COV2.S vaccine versus placebo. The sequence was obtained from a person aged 18-60 years who received the Ad26.COV2.S COVID-19 vaccine or a placebo. The V gene is TRBV29-1, the J gene TRBJ1-1; tentative D call: TRBD1 (5 bases). The CDR3 spells CSGQGLNTEAFF. The CDR3 DNA reads TGCAGCGGCCAGGGTCTGAACACTGAAGCTTTCTTT.